The 15 T cell receptor beta chains below all came from one sample that was sequenced in a study of monozygotic twins with inflammatory bowel disease. TCRdb re-analyzed the 5' RACE reads; it lists each CDR3 protein once, without DNA. This listing includes hundreds of thousands of distinct CDR3 sequences. The sample taken for sequencing was blood. These receptors were taken from a human donor with ulcerative colitis or Crohn's disease, or a healthy co-twin of an affected twin (not recorded which).

This chain uses TRBV4-2 with TRBJ1-1. The CDR3 spans 18 residues. In germline, CDR1 is LGHNA, CDR2 YNFKEQ. The CDR3: CASSQDLLGEGLNTEAFF.

The chain uses TRBV12-3 or TRBV12-4 and TRBJ2-5; TCRdb reports TRBD2, a call that lacks DNA to check it against. The CDR3 length is 12 residues. The CDR3: CASPSGQETQYF.

V gene TRBV12-3 or TRBV12-4 combines with J gene TRBJ1-1; as DNA is missing, the TRBD1 call by TCRdb cannot be tested. The CDR3 loop spans 15 amino acids. CDR3 in amino acids: CASSFTDQPGTEAFF.

The chain uses TRBV10-3 and TRBJ1-2; TCRdb names TRBD1, which stays unverified in the absence of DNA. The CDR3 contains 13 residues. Germline-derived CDR1 and CDR2 are ENHRY and SYGVKD. The CDR3 loop reads CAIRTEGVFGYTF.

This chain uses TRBV5-1 with TRBJ2-1; TCRdb picks TRBD2, but there is no DNA to check that call. Germline V lookup: CDR1 SGHRS, CDR2 YFSETQ. CDR3 length: 15 residues. CDR3 in amino acids: CASRPSSGWSNEQFF.

The V gene is TRBV4-2, the J gene TRBJ2-7. The CDR3 loop spans 14 amino acids. Germline V gene data show CDR1 as LGHNA and CDR2 as YNFKEQ. CDR3 amino acids: CASSQVGGSFEQYF.

CDR3 loop: CASSSHAIAGTDTQYF. The V gene is TRBV7-3, the J gene TRBJ2-3; the TRBD2 assignment by TCRdb is unverifiable without DNA. Germline loops: CDR1 SGHTA, CDR2 FQGTGA. This CDR3 has 16 amino acids.

The chain employs TRBV28 and TRBJ2-7; the TRBD1 assignment by TCRdb is unverifiable without DNA. CDR1 and CDR2 from the germline V gene are MDHEN and SYDVKM. This CDR3 region has 15 residues. The chain's CDR3 is CASSPQDRDPYEQYF.

This chain links TRBV20-1 with TRBJ1-5; there is no DNA to check the TCRdb D call of TRBD1. In germline, CDR1 is DFQATT, CDR2 SNEGSKA (reference sequence). The CDR3 totals 15 residues. The CDR3 sequence is CSAPTPGQGWQPQHF.

The chain employs TRBV12-3 or TRBV12-4 and TRBJ2-1. The CDR3 is 16 amino acids. The CDR3 protein is CASSLDTAVSYNEQFF.

The chain joins TRBV4-1 to TRBJ2-7; with no DNA, the TCRdb D assignment of TRBD1 cannot be verified. The CDR3 consists of 15 residues. The germline gives CDR1 MGHRA, CDR2 YSYEKL. The CDR3 loop is CASSPRQGTLYEQYF.

The V gene is TRBV12-3 or TRBV12-4, the J gene TRBJ1-1. CDR3 length equals 12 residues. CDR3 residues: CASSWQTTEAFF.

The V call is TRBV30, the J call TRBJ2-1; TCRdb gives TRBD2 as the D gene, but with no DNA this cannot be confirmed. In germline, CDR1 is GTSNPN, CDR2 SVGIG (reference sequence). There are 16 residues in the CDR3. CDR3 residues: CAWKVSSSGRRNEQFF.

The chain joins TRBV30 to TRBJ2-7; the D call from TCRdb, TRBD1, cannot be confirmed without DNA. The CDR3 runs to 12 residues. Germline CDR1 and CDR2: GTSNPN and SVGIG (reference sequence). The CDR3 sequence is CAWSVGAVEQYF.

This chain uses TRBV6-1 with TRBJ1-5; as DNA is missing, the TRBD1 call by TCRdb cannot be tested. The CDR3 spans 18 residues. Germline lookup yields CDR1 MNHNS and CDR2 SASEGT. CDR3 amino acids: CASSPGQGNIPSNQPQHF.